These 24 T cell receptor beta chains were sequenced from one sample in a study of blood T cell repertoires in COVID-19. Assay: immunoSEQ multiplex PCR; the TCRdb copy retains only in-frame clones and omits some. The sample holds over 350,000 clones, approximately 87% seen once. The sequencing sample was made of PBMCs or T cells enriched from blood (not recorded which). The receptors here all came from a woman aged 25 to 39 with acute COVID-19.

This chain joins TRBV24-1 and TRBJ2-4, with D possibly TRBD1 on 5 matching bases. Germline CDR1 KGHDR, CDR2 SFDVKD. The V and J ends lost 4 bases and 4 bases respectively, with 10 bases between them. The CDR3 is made up of 14 amino acids. The CDR3 loop is CATSDTGAKNIQYF. The CDR3 region has the DNA TGTGCCACCAGTGACACTGGGGCAAAAAACATTCAGTACTTC.

The V gene is TRBV20-1, the J gene TRBJ2-2, with unresolved D. V gave up 2 bases and J gave up 8 bases, with 6 bases separating them. The CDR3 consists of 11 residues. Germline V lookup: CDR1 DFQATT, CDR2 SNEGSKA (reference sequence). CDR3: CSARTYGELFF. In DNA, the CDR3 is TGCAGTGCTAGAACTTATGGGGAGCTGTTTTTT.

This clone was seen only once. The chain employs TRBV2 and TRBJ2-1; the D gene is possibly TRBD2 (6 bases). Germline V lookup: CDR1 SNHLY, CDR2 FYNNEI. The germline V and J ends were trimmed by 10 bases and 9 bases, with 16 bases remaining between them. The CDR3 spans 12 residues. The CDR3, as DNA: TGTGCCACCCGGGACTTTATCCCTGAGCAGTTCTTC. Protein: CATRDFIPEQFF.

This chain uses TRBV27 with TRBJ1-5; 7 nucleotides agree with TRBD1. CDR3 length: 13 residues. CDR1 and CDR2 (germline): MNHEY, SMNVEV (reference sequence). V shed 5 bases and J 4 bases; nucleotides not matched to a gene: 2. The CDR3 DNA is TGTGCCAGCAGTAGGGGGCGAAATCAGCCCCAGCATTTT. Translation gives CASSRGRNQPQHF.

The chain employs TRBV19 and TRBJ2-1; TRBD1 might be the D (6 bases). Germline lookup yields CDR1 LNHDA and CDR2 SQIVND (reference sequence). CDR3 length: 14 residues. Trimming cost V 7 bases and J 7 bases, with 17 bases left between them. This CDR3 reads CASTHLGAGNEQFF. The CDR3 region has the DNA TGTGCCAGTACCCATTTGGGGGCCGGGAATGAGCAGTTCTTC.

CDR3: CASSLGDRNEKLFF. The DNA for the CDR3 is TGCGCCAGCAGCTTGGGGGACAGGAATGAAAAACTGTTTTTT. The chain links TRBV5-1 to TRBJ1-4, with 8 bases lining up with TRBD1. The CDR3 spans 14 residues. Germline CDR1 reads SGHRS; CDR2 reads YFSETQ. With V trimmed by 0 bases and J by 5 bases, 0 bases remained unmatched.

The chain carries TRBV5-1 and TRBJ1-1; 9 positions match TRBD1. The CDR3 has 15 amino acids. Unmatched junction bases numbered 8, after V lost 2 bases and J lost 6 bases. Looked up from germline, CDR1 is SGHRS and CDR2 is YFSETQ. The CDR3 DNA sequence: TGCGCCAGCAGCTTCTACACAGGGGGCCGGGCTGAAGCTTTCTTT. Its protein is CASSFYTGGRAEAFF.

The chain recombines TRBV12-3 or TRBV12-4 with TRBJ2-5; D uncertain. Trimming cost V 3 bases and J 1 base, with 6 bases left between them. This CDR3 region has 13 residues. Written as DNA, the CDR3 is TGTGCCAGCAGTTTTCGAGGCCAAGAGACCCAGTACTTC. Translation: CASSFRGQETQYF.

This clone showed up just a few times. This chain uses TRBV12-3 or TRBV12-4 with TRBJ2-7; 7 bases align to TRBD2. V lost 3 bases and J lost 9; bases outside the gene matches: 2. CDR3 length: 11 amino acids. The CDR3 nucleotides are TGTGCCAGCAGTTTGGGGGGGAGGCAGTACTTC. Translating it yields CASSLGGRQYF.

About this clone: The junction departs from germline at one end; a sequencing error may be responsible. This rearrangement joins TRBV9 to TRBJ1-2, with D unresolved. The CDR3 is 14 residues long. Germline V CDR1 and CDR2: SGDLS, YYNGEE. CDR3 loop: CASTVGNSNYGYTF. The CDR3 region has the DNA TGTGCCAGCACCGTAGGAAACAGTAACTATGGCTACACCTTC. Filled out from reference TRBV9 and TRBJ1-2, the complete variable domain reads DSGVTQTPKHLITATGQRVTLRCSPRSGDLSVYWYQQSLDQGLQFLIQYYNGEERAKGNILERFSAQQFPDLHSELNLSSLELGDSALYFCASTVGNSNYGYTFGSGTRLTVV.

This rearrangement joins TRBV5-1 to TRBJ2-3, with 9 positions matching TRBD1. The junction had 6 bases not matched to a gene; V was cut back by 0 bases and J by 4 bases. This CDR3 spans 16 amino acids. Germline assignment: CDR1 SGHRS and CDR2 YFSETQ. The CDR3 DNA reads TGCGCCAGCAGCTTGGGGGGACAGGGATTTGCAGATACGCAGTATTTT. This encodes CASSLGGQGFADTQYF.

This chain links TRBV7-9 with TRBJ1-2, with 7 bases matching TRBD1. The J segment lost 1 base and the V segment lost 4 bases, leaving 6 bases of the junction unmatched. Germline CDR1 reads SEHNR; CDR2 reads FQNEAQ (reference sequence). This CDR3 has 15 amino acids. CDR3 loop: CASSSAGQFNYGYTF. CDR3 sequence (DNA): TGTGCCAGCAGCTCGGCGGGACAGTTTAACTATGGCTACACCTTC. Supplemented by reference TRBV7-9 and TRBJ1-2, the full variable domain reads DTGVSQNPRHKITKRGQNVTFRCDPISEHNRLYWYRQTLGQGPEFLTYFQNEAQLEKSRLLSDRFSAERPKGSFSTLEIQRTEQGDSAMYLCASSSAGQFNYGYTFGSGTRLTVV.

The chain links TRBV5-1 to TRBJ2-3; 10 nucleotides agree with TRBD2. V was clipped by 1 base and J by 4 bases; unmatched bases: 6. Germline loops: CDR1 SGHRS, CDR2 YFSETQ. The CDR3 loop spans 16 amino acids. DNA for the CDR3: TGCGCCAGCAGCTTGCCCAGCGGGGGGGCGTCAGATACGCAGTATTTT. This translates into CASSLPSGGASDTQYF.

The rearrangement joins TRBV3-1 (or the pseudogene TRBV3-2) to TRBJ2-1; 9 bases align to TRBD1. The V gene's germline CDR1 is LGHDT and CDR2 YNNKEL (reference sequence). The CDR3 covers 16 residues. V shed 5 bases, J shed 3 bases, and the junction held 8 bases outside the gene matches. As DNA, the CDR3 is TGTGCCAGCAGCTTTGCCGGGACAGGGTACTACAATGAGCAGTTCTTC. Protein sequence: CASSFAGTGYYNEQFF.

The chain couples TRBV13 to TRBJ1-2; D may be TRBD1 (6 bases). The CDR3 contains 17 residues. V was cut by 3 bases and J by 5 bases, with 22 bases left in between. From germline, CDR1 is PRHDT and CDR2 FYEKMQ (reference sequence). The CDR3 loop is CASSLGQLKLGLYGYTF. The CDR3 bases are TGTGCCAGCAGCTTGGGACAATTGAAATTGGGATTGTATGGCTACACCTTC. The full variable domain, completed using reference TRBV13 and TRBJ1-2, is AAGVIQSPRHLIKEKRETATLKCYPIPRHDTVYWYQQGPGQDPQFLISFYEKMQSDKGSIPDRFSAQQFSDYHSELNMSSLELGDSALYFCASSLGQLKLGLYGYTFGSGTRLTVV.

This sequence joins TRBV19 and TRBJ1-1, with a weak D call TRBD1 (6 bases). From germline, CDR1 is LNHDA and CDR2 SQIVND (reference sequence). This CDR3 is built from 15 residues. Trimming pared 5 bases from V and 0 bases from J, leaving 13 bases between. The CDR3 region has the DNA TGTGCCAGTAGTCCAAGGGGGTTCCTGAACACTGAAGCTTTCTTT. Residues: CASSPRGFLNTEAFF.

This rearrangement joins TRBV29-1 to TRBJ2-2; D not certain. Germline CDR1 and CDR2: SQVTM and ANQGSEA. This CDR3 region has 12 residues. V dropped 1 base and J dropped 8 bases, with 8 bases sitting between them. The CDR3 DNA reads as TGCAGCGTTGAAGGCGGATCTGGGGAGCTGTTTTTT. This encodes CSVEGGSGELFF.

The J gene is TRBJ2-5, the V gene TRBV6-6, with TRBD2 identical over 8 bases. The length of the CDR3 is 15 residues. Germline V CDR1 and CDR2: MNHNY, SVGAGI (reference sequence). J lost 1 base, V lost 6 bases, and 7 bases had no gene match. The CDR3 DNA is TGTGCCAGCAGAGACGGGGGGGCCCTCCAAGAGACCCAGTACTTC. Amino acid sequence: CASRDGGALQETQYF.

The V gene is TRBV9, the J gene TRBJ1-1; 7 bases fit TRBD1. In germline, CDR1 is SGDLS, CDR2 YYNGEE. Trimming cost V 0 bases and J 8 bases; bases outside gene matches: 4. The CDR3 is 13 amino acids. DNA for the CDR3: TGTGCCAGCAGCGTAGTAACAGGGGTCGAAGCTTTCTTT. It specifies CASSVVTGVEAFF.

The chain combines TRBV5-1 with TRBJ2-3; TRBD2 matches at 9 bases. The J segment lost 6 bases and the V segment lost 4 bases, leaving 6 bases of the junction unmatched. Germline V gene data show CDR1 as SGHRS and CDR2 as YFSETQ. The CDR3 covers 14 residues. The CDR3 sequence: CASSPAGGLDTQYF. The CDR3 nucleotides read TGCGCCAGCAGCCCGGCGGGGGGGCTCGATACGCAGTATTTT.

V and J are TRBV9 and TRBJ1-6; 10 positions agree with TRBD1. Germline CDR1 is SGDLS and CDR2 is YYNGEE. After removal of 3 bases from V and 7 bases from J, the junction contained 4 bases not matched to a gene. CDR3 length equals 15 residues. CDR3 nucleotide sequence: TGTGCCAGCAGCGAGGACAGGGGGAAGAATTCACCCCTCCACTTT. Translation: CASSEDRGKNSPLHF.

The gene calls are TRBV5-6 and TRBJ2-3, with 7 bases lining up with TRBD1. Per the germline V gene, CDR1 is SGHDT and CDR2 is YYEEEE. The CDR3 loop spans 16 amino acids. V was clipped by 1 base and J by 2 bases; unmatched bases: 7. The CDR3 DNA sequence: TGTGCCAGCAGCTTGAGTGCGACAGGGTACACAGATACGCAGTATTTT. Translated, it gives CASSLSATGYTDTQYF.

J is TRBJ2-1 and V is TRBV27; tentative D call: TRBD2 (6 bases). Germline V gene lookup returns CDR1 MNHEY and CDR2 SMNVEV (reference sequence). This CDR3 is 16 amino acids long. The germline V and J ends were trimmed by 4 bases and 5 bases, with 18 bases remaining between them. CDR3 protein: CASSSRLVLSHNEQFF. CDR3 in DNA: TGTGCCAGCAGTTCTCGACTAGTCTTGTCCCACAATGAGCAGTTCTTC.

The genes are TRBV14 and TRBJ1-2; TRBD1 matches at 10 bases. The CDR3 has 16 residues. With V trimmed by 4 bases and J by 2 bases, 7 bases remained unmatched. Germline loops: CDR1 SGHDN, CDR2 FVKESK. The CDR3: CASSRRTGGNNYGYTF. As DNA, the CDR3 is TGTGCCAGCAGCCGCCGGACAGGGGGGAACAACTATGGCTACACCTTC. The variable domain in full, with the rest retrieved from reference TRBV14 and TRBJ1-2, is EAGVTQFPSHSVIEKGQTVTLRCDPISGHDNLYWYRRVMGKEIKFLLHFVKESKQDESGMPNNRFLAERTGGTYSTLKVQPAELEDSGVYFCASSRRTGGNNYGYTFGSGTRLTVV.